The rows below give T cell receptor beta chains drawn from one sample of a study of Ad26.COV2.S vaccination and SARS-CoV-2 variants. The data were produced by immunoSEQ multiplex PCR, yet TCRdb's version contains in-frame clones alone and is incomplete. Altogether around 380,000 clones are present, approximately 90% being singletons, with the ten largest covering 3.5%. The specimen comprised peripheral blood, sampled in a trial of Ad26.COV2.S vaccine versus placebo. These receptor sequences come from a person aged 18-60 years who received the Ad26.COV2.S COVID-19 vaccine or a placebo. The CDR3 runs from the conserved cysteine through the conserved F or W. The D gene is left open where the match is weak. Some rows have no size entry. The others give once, few or many, or a class for an expanded clone.

CDR3 length: 16; D gene: NA; J gene: TRBJ1-5; clone size: NA; V gene: TRBV4-1; CDR3 protein: CASSQEAGGPNQPQHF; CDR3 DNA: TGCGCCAGCAGCCAAGAGGCGGGGGGGCCTAATCAGCCCCAGCATTTT
CDR3 length: 14; D gene: NA; J gene: TRBJ2-7; clone size: NA; V gene: TRBV7-9; CDR3 protein: CASSLGGVSYEQYF; CDR3 DNA: TGTGCCAGCAGCTTAGGAGGTGTGTCCTACGAGCAGTACTTC
CDR3 length: 12; D gene: NA; J gene: TRBJ2-7; clone size: few; V gene: TRBV5-5; CDR3 protein: CASSWGTYEQYF; CDR3 DNA: TGTGCCAGCAGCTGGGGAACCTACGAGCAGTACTTC
CDR3 length: 14; D gene: TRBD2; J gene: TRBJ2-7; clone size: NA; V gene: TRBV4-1; CDR3 protein: CASSQGTSGYEQYF; CDR3 DNA: TGCGCCAGCAGCCAAGGGACTAGCGGTTACGAGCAGTACTTC
CDR3 length: 13; D gene: NA; J gene: TRBJ1-2; clone size: NA; V gene: TRBV3-1/TRBV3-2; CDR3 protein: CASSHGTNYGYTF; CDR3 DNA: TGTGCCAGCAGCCACGGAACAAACTATGGCTACACCTTC
CDR3 length: 10; D gene: NA; J gene: TRBJ1-2; clone size: NA; V gene: TRBV29-1; CDR3 protein: CSTASGGYTF; CDR3 DNA: TGCAGCACTGCCTCGGGGGGCTACACCTTC
CDR3 length: 14; D gene: NA; J gene: TRBJ1-2; clone size: NA; V gene: TRBV19; CDR3 protein: CASSGTPDPYGYTF; CDR3 DNA: TGTGCCAGCTCCGGGACACCTGATCCCTATGGCTACACCTTC
CDR3 length: 13; D gene: NA; J gene: TRBJ1-1; clone size: once; V gene: TRBV18; CDR3 protein: CASSRRQALEAFF; CDR3 DNA: TGTGCCAGCTCAAGGAGACAGGCTCTCGAAGCTTTCTTT
CDR3 length: 13; D gene: NA; J gene: TRBJ2-3; clone size: once; V gene: TRBV5-4; CDR3 protein: CASSFVSTDTQYF; CDR3 DNA: TGTGCCAGCAGCTTTGTCAGCACAGATACGCAGTATTTT
CDR3 length: 14; D gene: NA; J gene: TRBJ1-5; clone size: NA; V gene: TRBV10-2; CDR3 protein: CASSPLEGRRPQHF; CDR3 DNA: TGCGCCAGCAGTCCACTGGAAGGGAGGAGGCCCCAGCATTTT
CDR3 length: 15; D gene: NA; J gene: TRBJ2-5; clone size: NA; V gene: TRBV27; CDR3 protein: CASSFSWALQETQYF; CDR3 DNA: TGTGCCAGCAGTTTCTCTTGGGCCCTCCAAGAGACCCAGTACTTC
CDR3 length: 19; D gene: NA; J gene: TRBJ2-6; clone size: NA; V gene: TRBV7-9; CDR3 protein: CASSSPMGRAIVGANVLTF; CDR3 DNA: TGTGCCAGCAGCTCGCCGATGGGACGGGCTATTGTTGGGGCCAACGTCCTGACTTTC
CDR3 length: 14; D gene: NA; J gene: TRBJ1-6; clone size: NA; V gene: TRBV10-1; CDR3 protein: CASSDVGKSSPLHF; CDR3 DNA: TGCGCCAGCAGTGATGTAGGGAAAAGTTCACCCCTCCACTTT
CDR3 length: 15; D gene: NA; J gene: TRBJ1-5; clone size: once; V gene: TRBV9; CDR3 protein: CASSVGGQRDQPQHF; CDR3 DNA: TGTGCCAGCAGCGTGGGTGGGCAGCGTGATCAGCCCCAGCATTTT
CDR3 length: 14; D gene: NA; J gene: TRBJ2-6; clone size: NA; V gene: TRBV19; CDR3 protein: CASAPQAAANVLTF; CDR3 DNA: TGTGCCAGTGCCCCGCAAGCCGCGGCCAACGTCCTGACTTTC
CDR3 length: 12; D gene: NA; J gene: TRBJ2-1; clone size: NA; V gene: TRBV19; CDR3 protein: CASIGYYNEQFF; CDR3 DNA: TGTGCCAGTATCGGTTACTACAATGAGCAGTTCTTC
CDR3 length: 13; D gene: TRBD1; J gene: TRBJ2-7; clone size: NA; V gene: TRBV18; CDR3 protein: CASSSNRGREQYF; CDR3 DNA: TGTGCCAGCTCCTCAAACAGGGGGCGCGAGCAGTACTTC
CDR3 length: 12; D gene: TRBD1; J gene: TRBJ1-2; clone size: NA; V gene: TRBV2; CDR3 protein: CASRGTAYGYTF; CDR3 DNA: TGTGCCAGCAGAGGGACAGCTTATGGCTACACCTTC
CDR3 length: 16; D gene: TRBD2; J gene: TRBJ2-1; clone size: NA; V gene: TRBV6-1; CDR3 protein: CASSVSGGSSYNEQFF; CDR3 DNA: TGTGCCAGCAGTGTGAGCGGGGGGAGCTCCTACAATGAGCAGTTCTTC
CDR3 length: 14; D gene: NA; J gene: TRBJ2-5; clone size: NA; V gene: TRBV4-1; CDR3 protein: CASSRTTGSETQYF; CDR3 DNA: TGCGCCAGCAGCAGAACAACAGGGTCAGAGACCCAGTACTTC
CDR3 length: 16; D gene: TRBD1; J gene: TRBJ1-6; clone size: NA; V gene: TRBV2; CDR3 protein: CANSGTALSVNSPLHF; CDR3 DNA: TGTGCCAACTCCGGGACAGCCTTATCTGTGAATTCACCCCTCCACTTT
CDR3 length: 17; D gene: TRBD2; J gene: TRBJ2-3; clone size: NA; V gene: TRBV4-2; CDR3 protein: CASSQDGTSGATDTQYF; CDR3 DNA: TGTGCCAGCAGCCAAGATGGGACTAGCGGGGCCACAGATACGCAGTATTTT
CDR3 length: 14; D gene: NA; J gene: TRBJ1-1; clone size: NA; V gene: TRBV6-1; CDR3 protein: CASSEFRQDTEAFF; CDR3 DNA: TGTGCCAGCAGTGAATTTAGGCAGGACACTGAAGCTTTCTTT
CDR3 length: 13; D gene: NA; J gene: TRBJ2-1; clone size: NA; V gene: TRBV19; CDR3 protein: CATPWYRNNEQFF; CDR3 DNA: TGTGCCACCCCCTGGTACAGGAACAATGAGCAGTTCTTC
CDR3 length: 12; D gene: NA; J gene: TRBJ2-5; clone size: NA; V gene: TRBV29-1; CDR3 protein: CSVGVGSETQYF; CDR3 DNA: TGCAGCGTTGGTGTGGGGTCAGAGACCCAGTACTTC
CDR3 length: 15; D gene: NA; J gene: TRBJ1-1; clone size: NA; V gene: TRBV7-9; CDR3 protein: CASSFPQGRGTEAFF; CDR3 DNA: TGTGCCAGCAGCTTCCCCCAGGGGCGCGGGACTGAAGCTTTCTTT
CDR3 length: 15; D gene: NA; J gene: TRBJ1-4; clone size: once; V gene: TRBV6-5; CDR3 protein: CASSSQGIRGEKLFF; CDR3 DNA: TGTGCCAGCAGTTCTCAGGGTATCCGGGGAGAAAAACTGTTTTTT
CDR3 length: 13; D gene: NA; J gene: TRBJ1-4; clone size: NA; V gene: TRBV5-4; CDR3 protein: CASSSHQDSKLFF; CDR3 DNA: TGTGCCAGCAGCTCCCACCAGGATTCGAAACTGTTTTTT
CDR3 length: 16; D gene: TRBD1; J gene: TRBJ1-2; clone size: NA; V gene: TRBV6-6; CDR3 protein: CASSYGSQGVNYGYTF; CDR3 DNA: TGTGCCAGCAGTTACGGCAGTCAGGGGGTAAACTATGGCTACACCTTC
CDR3 length: 16; D gene: NA; J gene: TRBJ1-1; clone size: NA; V gene: TRBV4-1; CDR3 protein: CASSQDTRGDRTEAFF; CDR3 DNA: TGCGCCAGCAGCCAAGATACAAGGGGCGATAGGACTGAAGCTTTCTTT
CDR3 length: 11; D gene: NA; J gene: TRBJ2-7; clone size: once; V gene: TRBV20-1; CDR3 protein: CSARGHLEQYF; CDR3 DNA: TGCAGTGCTAGAGGCCACCTGGAGCAGTACTTC
CDR3 length: 14; D gene: TRBD1; J gene: TRBJ1-3; clone size: NA; V gene: TRBV7-9; CDR3 protein: CASRERGGGNTIYF; CDR3 DNA: TGTGCCAGCAGAGAAAGAGGGGGCGGAAACACCATATATTTT
CDR3 length: 13; D gene: NA; J gene: TRBJ1-2; clone size: NA; V gene: TRBV2; CDR3 protein: CASSKDGIYGYTF; CDR3 DNA: TGTGCCAGCAGTAAGGACGGCATCTATGGCTACACCTTC
CDR3 length: 15; D gene: NA; J gene: TRBJ1-2; clone size: NA; V gene: TRBV4-1; CDR3 protein: CASSQRVQGNYGYTF; CDR3 DNA: TGCGCCAGCAGCCAGAGAGTTCAGGGAAACTATGGCTACACCTTC
CDR3 length: 15; D gene: TRBD1; J gene: TRBJ2-3; clone size: NA; V gene: TRBV19; CDR3 protein: CASSDRQGYTDTQYF; CDR3 DNA: TGTGCCAGTAGTGATCGACAGGGGTACACAGATACGCAGTATTTT
CDR3 length: 15; D gene: TRBD1; J gene: TRBJ2-1; clone size: NA; V gene: TRBV11-2; CDR3 protein: CASSLLDRLHNEQFF; CDR3 DNA: TGTGCCAGCAGCTTACTGGACAGGCTTCACAATGAGCAGTTCTTC
CDR3 length: 17; D gene: TRBD2; J gene: TRBJ2-3; clone size: NA; V gene: TRBV18; CDR3 protein: CASSPESGGAKTDTQYF; CDR3 DNA: TGTGCCAGCTCACCCGAAAGCGGGGGGGCTAAGACAGATACGCAGTATTTT
CDR3 length: 16; D gene: TRBD1; J gene: TRBJ1-2; clone size: NA; V gene: TRBV4-1; CDR3 protein: CASSQGTGGAYYGYTF; CDR3 DNA: TGCGCCAGCAGCCAGGGGACAGGGGGCGCTTACTATGGCTACACCTTC
CDR3 length: 11; D gene: NA; J gene: TRBJ1-1; clone size: NA; V gene: TRBV6-5; CDR3 protein: CASGRTEEAFF; CDR3 DNA: TGTGCCAGCGGGAGGACGGAGGAAGCTTTCTTT
CDR3 length: 14; D gene: TRBD1; J gene: TRBJ2-7; clone size: NA; V gene: TRBV5-4; CDR3 protein: CASSLQGASYEQYF; CDR3 DNA: TGTGCCAGCAGCTTACAGGGGGCATCCTACGAGCAGTACTTC
CDR3 length: 16; D gene: TRBD1; J gene: TRBJ1-3; clone size: NA; V gene: TRBV10-1; CDR3 protein: CASSPGTGGIGNTIYF; CDR3 DNA: TGCGCCAGCAGCCCCGGGACAGGGGGCATTGGGAACACCATATATTTT
CDR3 length: 18; D gene: TRBD1; J gene: TRBJ2-5; clone size: NA; V gene: TRBV15; CDR3 protein: CATSRDGYSGTGKETQYF; CDR3 DNA: TGTGCCACCAGCAGAGATGGGTATTCGGGGACAGGGAAAGAGACCCAGTACTTC
CDR3 length: 15; D gene: TRBD1; J gene: TRBJ2-2; clone size: NA; V gene: TRBV7-7; CDR3 protein: CASSLVPGGSGELFF; CDR3 DNA: TGTGCTAGCAGCTTAGTCCCAGGGGGCTCCGGGGAGCTGTTTTTT
CDR3 length: 13; D gene: NA; J gene: TRBJ1-2; clone size: NA; V gene: TRBV7-9; CDR3 protein: CASSLEGFYGYTF; CDR3 DNA: TGTGCCAGCAGCTTAGAGGGGTTCTATGGCTACACCTTC
CDR3 length: 15; D gene: TRBD1; J gene: TRBJ1-1; clone size: NA; V gene: TRBV4-1; CDR3 protein: CASSGTGSANTEAFF; CDR3 DNA: TGCGCCAGCAGCGGGACAGGGTCGGCGAACACTGAAGCTTTCTTT
CDR3 length: 15; D gene: TRBD2; J gene: TRBJ2-1; clone size: NA; V gene: TRBV11-2; CDR3 protein: CASSFSGGPYNEQFF; CDR3 DNA: TGTGCCAGCAGCTTTAGCGGGGGGCCCTACAATGAGCAGTTCTTC